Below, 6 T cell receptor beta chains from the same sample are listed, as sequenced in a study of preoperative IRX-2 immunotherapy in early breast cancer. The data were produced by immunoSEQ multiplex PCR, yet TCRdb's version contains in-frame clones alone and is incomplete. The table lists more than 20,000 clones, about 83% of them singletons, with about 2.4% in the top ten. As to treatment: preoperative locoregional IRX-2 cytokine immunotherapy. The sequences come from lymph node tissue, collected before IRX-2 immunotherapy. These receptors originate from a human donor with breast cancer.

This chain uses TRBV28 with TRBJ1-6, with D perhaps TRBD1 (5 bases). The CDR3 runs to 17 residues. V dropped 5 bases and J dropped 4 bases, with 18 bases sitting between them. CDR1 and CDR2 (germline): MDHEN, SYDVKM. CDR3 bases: TGTGCCAGCAGTCCCCGGACGGGGGGATTGTATAATTCACCCCTCCACTTT. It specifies CASSPRTGGLYNSPLHF.

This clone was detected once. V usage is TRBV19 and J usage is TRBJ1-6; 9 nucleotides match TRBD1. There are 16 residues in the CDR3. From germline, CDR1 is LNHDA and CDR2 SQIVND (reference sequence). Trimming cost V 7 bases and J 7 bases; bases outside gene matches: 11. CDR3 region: CASIPSAGQGNSPLHF. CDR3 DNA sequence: TGTGCCAGTATCCCGAGTGCGGGACAGGGAAATTCACCCCTCCACTTT.

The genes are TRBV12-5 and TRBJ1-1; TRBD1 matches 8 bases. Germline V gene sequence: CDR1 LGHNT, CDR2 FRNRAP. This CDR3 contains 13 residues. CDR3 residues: CASNDRGNTEAFF. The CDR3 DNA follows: TGTGCCAGCAACGACAGGGGGAACACTGAAGCTTTCTTT. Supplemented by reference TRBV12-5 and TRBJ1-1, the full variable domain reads DARVTQTPRHKVTEMGQEVTMRCQPILGHNTVFWYRQTMMQGLELLAYFRNRAPLDDSGMPKDRFSAEMPDATLATLKIQPSEPRDSAVYFCASNDRGNTEAFFGQGTRLTVV.

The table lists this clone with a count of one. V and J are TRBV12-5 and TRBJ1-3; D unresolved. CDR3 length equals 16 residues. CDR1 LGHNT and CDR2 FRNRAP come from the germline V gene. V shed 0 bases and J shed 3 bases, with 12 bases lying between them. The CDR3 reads CASGLVAIQFGNTIYF. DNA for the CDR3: TGTGCTAGTGGTTTGGTAGCGATTCAGTTTGGAAACACCATATATTTT.

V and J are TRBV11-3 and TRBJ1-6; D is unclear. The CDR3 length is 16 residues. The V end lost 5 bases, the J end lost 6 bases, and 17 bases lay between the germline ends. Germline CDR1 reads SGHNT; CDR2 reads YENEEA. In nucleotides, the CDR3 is TGTGCCAGCAGCCAAAGGGCAGCCTGGGGTAATTCACCCCTCCACTTT. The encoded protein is CASSQRAAWGNSPLHF.

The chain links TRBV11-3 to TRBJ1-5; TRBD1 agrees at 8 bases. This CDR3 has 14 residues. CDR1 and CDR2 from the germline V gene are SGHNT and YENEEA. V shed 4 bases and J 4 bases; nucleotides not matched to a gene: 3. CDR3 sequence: CASSSQGGNQPQHF. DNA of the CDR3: TGTGCCAGCAGCTCACAGGGGGGGAATCAGCCCCAGCATTTT.